The rows below give T cell receptor beta chains drawn from one sample of a study of T cell repertoires in cytomegalovirus infection. Via MiXCR, TCRdb re-called the reads, giving one row per CDR3 protein. The repertoire includes around 280,000 distinct CDR3 sequences, roughly an eighth of them detected once, and 7% to 9.5% sits in the top ten. Sequencing used PBMCs. Receptors originate from a human donor in good health (CMV status not recorded). Some clones in this sample may be carry-over from other donors' samples. The CDR3 runs from the conserved cysteine through the conserved F or W. A D gene is named only where the DNA matches it firmly. Expanded clones get a size class; other rows say once, few or many, or leave the size out.

v_call: TRBV7-2; clone_size: many; j_call: TRBJ2-3; d_call: TRBD2; cdr3_nt: TGTGCCAGCAGCTTAGTCCTAGCGGGGGGCCAGAATACGCAGTATTTT; cdr3_aa: CASSLVLAGGQNTQYF
v_call: TRBV7-8; clone_size: many; j_call: TRBJ2-3; d_call: .; cdr3_nt: TGTGCCAGCAGCATAGGACCCACAGATACGCAGTATTTT; cdr3_aa: CASSIGPTDTQYF
v_call: TRBV18; clone_size: .; j_call: TRBJ1-5; d_call: .; cdr3_nt: TGTGCCAGCTCACCACCGTCGGCGGGGAATCAGCCCCAGCATTTT; cdr3_aa: CASSPPSAGNQPQHF
v_call: TRBV10-3; clone_size: few; j_call: TRBJ2-7; d_call: TRBD1; cdr3_nt: TGTGCCATCAGTCGGGACAGTTCCTACGAGCAGTACTTC; cdr3_aa: CAISRDSSYEQYF
v_call: TRBV18; clone_size: .; j_call: TRBJ2-3; d_call: .; cdr3_nt: TGTGCCAGCGCGCTTTTAGATACGCAGTATTTT; cdr3_aa: CASALLDTQYF
v_call: TRBV7-8; clone_size: many; j_call: TRBJ2-7; d_call: .; cdr3_nt: TGTGCCAGCAGCTTAGGAAGCCCCCGGGAGCAGTACTTC; cdr3_aa: CASSLGSPREQYF
v_call: TRBV6-6; clone_size: few; j_call: TRBJ2-7; d_call: TRBD2; cdr3_nt: TGTGCCAGCAGACTTGGGACTAGCGGGGCTTACGAGCAGTACTTC; cdr3_aa: CASRLGTSGAYEQYF
v_call: TRBV6-5; clone_size: .; j_call: TRBJ2-5; d_call: .; cdr3_nt: TGTGCCGGGGGGGGGCGGGAGACCCAGCACTTC; cdr3_aa: CAGGGRETQHF
v_call: TRBV19; clone_size: many; j_call: TRBJ1-1; d_call: .; cdr3_nt: TGTGCCAGTAGTATATCGGGGAGCAGCCACACTGAAGCTTTCTTT; cdr3_aa: CASSISGSSHTEAFF
v_call: TRBV6-2/TRBV6-3; clone_size: few; j_call: TRBJ2-7; d_call: TRBD1; cdr3_nt: TGTGCCAGCAGCACCGGGACAGGGAACTACGAGCAGTACTTC; cdr3_aa: CASSTGTGNYEQYF
v_call: TRBV5-1; clone_size: few; j_call: TRBJ1-5; d_call: TRBD1; cdr3_nt: TGCGCCAGCAGCTTGGCCGACAGGGAGAATCAGCCCCAGCATTTT; cdr3_aa: CASSLADRENQPQHF
v_call: TRBV20-1; clone_size: few; j_call: TRBJ1-4; d_call: .; cdr3_nt: TGCAGTGCTAGAGAATCAGGGAGAGGGGAAAAACTGTTTTTT; cdr3_aa: CSARESGRGEKLFF
v_call: TRBV7-2; clone_size: many; j_call: TRBJ2-1; d_call: .; cdr3_nt: TGTGCCAGCAGCGCCAAATTCCATGAGCAGTTCTTC; cdr3_aa: CASSAKFHEQFF
v_call: TRBV7-2; clone_size: many; j_call: TRBJ2-2; d_call: .; cdr3_nt: TGTGCCAGCAGCTTGCGAAACACCGGGGAGCTGTTTTTT; cdr3_aa: CASSLRNTGELFF
v_call: TRBV5-4; clone_size: many; j_call: TRBJ2-3; d_call: .; cdr3_nt: TGTGCCAGCAGTTACCCCGGGACTCGAAGTAGGGATACGCAGTATTTT; cdr3_aa: CASSYPGTRSRDTQYF
v_call: TRBV20-1; clone_size: .; j_call: TRBJ2-3; d_call: .; cdr3_nt: TGCAGTGCTAGAGTTTCAGGAGGAGGGACAGATACGCAGTATTTT; cdr3_aa: CSARVSGGGTDTQYF
v_call: TRBV7-2; clone_size: many; j_call: TRBJ1-6; d_call: .; cdr3_nt: TGTGCCAGCAGCTTAAGAGGGGGTGGTTCACCCCTCCACTTT; cdr3_aa: CASSLRGGGSPLHF
v_call: TRBV28; clone_size: few; j_call: TRBJ1-5; d_call: .; cdr3_nt: TGTGCCAGCAGTTTAGGAAGGGGATCGGTTCAGCCCCAGCATTTT; cdr3_aa: CASSLGRGSVQPQHF
v_call: TRBV6-2/TRBV6-3; clone_size: many; j_call: TRBJ2-7; d_call: .; cdr3_nt: TGTGCCAGCAGTTACTCAGGCGGGCTGAGTTCCGAGCAGTACTTC; cdr3_aa: CASSYSGGLSSEQYF
v_call: TRBV28; clone_size: many; j_call: TRBJ2-3; d_call: .; cdr3_nt: TGTGCCAGCCAGCGACAGGCTCTCAGGGGTACGCAGTATTTT; cdr3_aa: CASQRQALRGTQYF
v_call: TRBV6-6; clone_size: few; j_call: TRBJ2-1; d_call: TRBD2; cdr3_nt: TGTGCCAGCAGATACAGCCTAGCGGGAGATAATGAGCAGTTCTTC; cdr3_aa: CASRYSLAGDNEQFF
v_call: TRBV4-1; clone_size: .; j_call: TRBJ2-7; d_call: TRBD2; cdr3_nt: TGCGCCAGCAGCCAAGGATGGGGGGGCTACGAGCAGTACTTC; cdr3_aa: CASSQGWGGYEQYF
v_call: TRBV7-9; clone_size: few; j_call: TRBJ2-2; d_call: .; cdr3_nt: TGTGCCAGCAGCTTAGGCCAGTACACCGGGGAGCTGTTTTTT; cdr3_aa: CASSLGQYTGELFF
v_call: TRBV7-2; clone_size: many; j_call: TRBJ1-5; d_call: TRBD1; cdr3_nt: TGTGCCAGCAGCTTAGCGGGGACAGGGTATCAGCCCCAGCATTTT; cdr3_aa: CASSLAGTGYQPQHF
v_call: TRBV14; clone_size: .; j_call: TRBJ1-6; d_call: TRBD1; cdr3_nt: TGTGCCAGCAGCCGCATAGAGGGACAGGGAAATTCACCCCTCCACTTT; cdr3_aa: CASSRIEGQGNSPLHF
v_call: TRBV29-1; clone_size: few; j_call: TRBJ1-1; d_call: TRBD1; cdr3_nt: TGCAGCGTTGATCCACAAGGGACAGGGATTGCTTCCACTGAAGCTTTCTTT; cdr3_aa: CSVDPQGTGIASTEAFF